This T cell receptor beta chain stems from a study of blood T cells in healthy people across ages. The CDR3 loop spans 15 amino acids. Germline V gives CDR1 DFQATT, CDR2 SNEGSKA (reference sequence). V shed 2 bases and J shed 2 bases, with 13 bases lying between them. A second about 7 to 11 cycle PCR used barcoded and J-beta primers. In TCRdb, the 5' RACE reads were re-called with MiXCR into one record per CDR3 protein. The sample has 1.4 million or so distinct CDR3 sequences; roughly 43% are singletons. This clonotype was seen a few times. The clonotype comes from a woman aged 18-35 years in good health. V is TRBV20-1 and J is TRBJ1-5, with no clear D. Material for sequencing was blood. This CDR3 is CSARRTAVGNQPQHF. CDR3 DNA sequence: TGCAGTGCTAGACGGACGGCCGTTGGCAATCAGCCCCAGCATTTT.